This TCR beta chain was obtained from a study of T-cell reconstitution after alpha-beta-depleted transplantation in children. Preparing the TCRbeta library involved the use of unique molecular identifiers. TCRdb independently ran MiXCR on the PCR reads; one entry per CDR3 protein. The sample includes under 450,000 distinct CDR3 sequences, 15% to 20% of them seen just once. This clonotype showed up just a few times. Trimming stripped 7 bases from V and 2 bases from J, with 12 bases between. Germline V gene data show CDR1 as SQVTM and CDR2 as ANQGSEA. The CDR3 consists of 12 residues. The chain is built from TRBV29-1 and TRBJ2-7; D could derive from TRBD1 or TRBD2 (5 bases each). The specimen was PBMCs, mostly from graft donor cells, collected 360 days after TCRalphabeta/CD19-depleted stem cell transplant. The sequence was obtained from a boy younger than two who had a stem cell transplant for Wiskott-Aldrich syndrome, so the T cells may come from the graft donor. The CDR3: CSGGSSPYEQYF. The CDR3 bases are TGCAGCGGGGGGAGCAGTCCCTACGAGCAGTACTTC.